The present TCR beta chain was sequenced within a study of shared clonotypes between healthy human individuals. Overall study context: Used for every donor were three CD4 naive, three CD4 memory, two CD8 naive and one CD8 memory plate. Study-wide results and limits: Although depth was large, rarefaction showed that sequencing of the sorted subsets was incomplete. Naive subsets typically showed greater estimated richness than memory subsets.

Points on this clone: The target antigen is unknown.

V was shortened by 7 bases and J by 8 bases, with 15 bases between the two germline ends. Germline CDR1 is LGHNA and CDR2 is YNFKEQ. There are 14 residues in the CDR3. Method: immunoSEQ multiplex PCR; TCRdb's copy keeps in-frame clones and lacks some. The sample includes 980,000 or so clones, over 60% of them seen just once. Naive CD45RA+ and memory CD45RA-negative subsets were split from CD4+ cells. The TCR sequence derives from a man aged 18 to 29 in good health. The source material was memory CD4+ T cells sorted from blood. Sample subset: CD45RA-negative fraction. The J gene is TRBJ1-6, the V gene TRBV4-2; a weak D match, TRBD1 (5 bases). The CDR3 region is CASTWDGSDSPLHF. The CDR3 DNA reads as TGTGCCAGCACCTGGGACGGAAGTGATTCACCCCTCCACTTT.